This T cell receptor beta chain was profiled in a study of CD8 T cells in ankylosing spondylitis. This clonotype came up a few times. Its antigen is unidentified. Study observations and caveats: As for the disease-linked clones, they showed a CD8+ phenotype and occurred at relatively low frequencies in peripheral blood. Certain motif variants had earlier appeared in reactive arthritis synovial fluid and blood.

TCRdb reanalysed the 5' RACE reads using MiXCR and keeps one entry per CDR3 protein. Of approximately 200,000 distinct CDR3 sequences in the sample, about 13% are singletons; the top ten hold about 17%. This CDR3 is built from 13 residues. The V end was cut by 1 base, the J end by 3 bases, with 7 bases between. Sequences were obtained from blood, either unsorted or a sorted T cell fraction (not recorded which). This receptor was obtained from a male donor with ankylosing spondylitis or in good health (not recorded which). The V call is TRBV12-3 or TRBV12-4, the J call TRBJ2-7; D uncertain. Here the CDR3 reads CASSLGSNYEQYF. The DNA of the CDR3 is TGTGCCAGCAGTTTAGGGTCGAACTACGAGCAGTACTTC.